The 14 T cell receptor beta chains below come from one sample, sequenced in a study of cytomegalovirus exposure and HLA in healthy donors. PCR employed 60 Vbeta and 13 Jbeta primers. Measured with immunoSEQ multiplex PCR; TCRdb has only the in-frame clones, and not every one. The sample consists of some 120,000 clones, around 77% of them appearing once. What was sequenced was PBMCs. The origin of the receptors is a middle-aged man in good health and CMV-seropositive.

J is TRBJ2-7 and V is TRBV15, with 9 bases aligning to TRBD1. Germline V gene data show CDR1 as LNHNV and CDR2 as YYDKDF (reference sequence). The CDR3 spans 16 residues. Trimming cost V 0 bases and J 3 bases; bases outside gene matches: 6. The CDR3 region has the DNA TGTGCCACCAGCAGAGATAAGGACAGGGGATACTACGAGCAGTACTTC. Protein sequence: CATSRDKDRGYYEQYF.

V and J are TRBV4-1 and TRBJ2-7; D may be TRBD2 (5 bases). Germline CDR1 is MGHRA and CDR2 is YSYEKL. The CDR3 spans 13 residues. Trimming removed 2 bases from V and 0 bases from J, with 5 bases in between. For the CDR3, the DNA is TGCGCCAGCAGCCAAACTAGCTCCTACGAGCAGTACTTC. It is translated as CASSQTSSYEQYF.

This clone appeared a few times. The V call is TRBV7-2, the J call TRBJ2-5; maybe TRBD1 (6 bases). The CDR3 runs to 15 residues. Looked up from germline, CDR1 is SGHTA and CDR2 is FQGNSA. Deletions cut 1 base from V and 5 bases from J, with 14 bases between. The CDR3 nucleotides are TGTGCCAGCAGCTTAGTTGGGACACCCCGGGAGACCCAGTACTTC. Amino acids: CASSLVGTPRETQYF. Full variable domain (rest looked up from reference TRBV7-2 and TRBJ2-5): GAGVSQSPSNKVTEKGKDVELRCDPISGHTALYWYRQSLGQGLEFLIYFQGNSAPDKSGLPSDRFSAERTGGSVSTLTIQRTQQEDSAVYLCASSLVGTPRETQYFGPGTRLLVL.

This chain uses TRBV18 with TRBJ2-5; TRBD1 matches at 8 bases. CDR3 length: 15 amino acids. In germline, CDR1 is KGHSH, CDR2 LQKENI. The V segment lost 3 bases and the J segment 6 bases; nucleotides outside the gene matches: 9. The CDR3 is CASSPAQGAIQTQYF. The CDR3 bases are TGTGCCAGCTCACCCGCTCAGGGGGCGATTCAGACCCAGTACTTC.

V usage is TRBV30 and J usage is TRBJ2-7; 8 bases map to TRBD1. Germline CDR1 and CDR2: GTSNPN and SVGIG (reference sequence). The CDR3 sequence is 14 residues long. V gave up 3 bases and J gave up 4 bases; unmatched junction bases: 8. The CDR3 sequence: CAWSPGQGRYEQYF. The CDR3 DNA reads TGTGCCTGGAGCCCCGGACAGGGTCGGTACGAGCAGTACTTC.

CDR3 nucleotides: TGTGCCAGCAGTGAGGGCCTGCAGGGGCCAAGGAACACTGAAGCTTTCTTT. It specifies CASSEGLQGPRNTEAFF. The rearrangement links TRBV6-1 to TRBJ1-1, with a weak D call TRBD1 (6 bases). The CDR3 runs to 17 residues. Between the trimmed V and J ends, which lost 3 bases and 1 base, there was a span of 18 bases. Germline values: CDR1 MNHNS, CDR2 SASEGT.

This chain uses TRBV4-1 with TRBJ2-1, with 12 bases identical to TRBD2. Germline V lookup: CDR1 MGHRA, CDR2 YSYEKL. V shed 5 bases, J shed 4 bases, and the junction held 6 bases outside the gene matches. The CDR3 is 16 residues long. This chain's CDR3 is CASSVSSGGAYNEQFF. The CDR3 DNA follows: TGCGCCAGCAGCGTTTCTAGCGGGGGGGCGTACAATGAGCAGTTCTTC.

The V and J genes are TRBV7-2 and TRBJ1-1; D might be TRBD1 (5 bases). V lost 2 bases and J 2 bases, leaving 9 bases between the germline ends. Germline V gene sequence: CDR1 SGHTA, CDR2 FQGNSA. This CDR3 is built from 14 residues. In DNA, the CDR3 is TGTGCCAGCAGCTTATCTAGGGGAAACACTGAAGCTTTCTTT. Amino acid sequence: CASSLSRGNTEAFF.

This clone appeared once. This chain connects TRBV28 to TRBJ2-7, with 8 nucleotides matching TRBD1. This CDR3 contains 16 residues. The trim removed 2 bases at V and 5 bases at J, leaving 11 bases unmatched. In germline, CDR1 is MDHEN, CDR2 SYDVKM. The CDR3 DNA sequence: TGTGCCAGCAGTTTAAGGTTGGGGGTGGACAGGGACGAGCAGTACTTC. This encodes CASSLRLGVDRDEQYF.

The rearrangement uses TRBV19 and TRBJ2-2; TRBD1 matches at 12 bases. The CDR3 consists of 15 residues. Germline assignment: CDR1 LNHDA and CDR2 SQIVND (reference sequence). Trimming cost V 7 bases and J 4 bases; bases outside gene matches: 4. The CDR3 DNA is TGTGCCAGTAAGGGGACAGGGGGCAGCACCGGGGAGCTGTTTTTT. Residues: CASKGTGGSTGELFF.

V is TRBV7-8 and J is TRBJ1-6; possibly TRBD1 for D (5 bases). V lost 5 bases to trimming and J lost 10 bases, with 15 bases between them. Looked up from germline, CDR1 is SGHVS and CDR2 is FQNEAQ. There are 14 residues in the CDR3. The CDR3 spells CASSHGGVSSPLHF. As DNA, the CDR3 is TGTGCCAGCAGCCATGGAGGGGTAAGCTCACCCCTCCACTTT.

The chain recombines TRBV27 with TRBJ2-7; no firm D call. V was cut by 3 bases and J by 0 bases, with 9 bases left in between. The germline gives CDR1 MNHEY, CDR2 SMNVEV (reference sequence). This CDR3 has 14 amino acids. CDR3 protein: CASSLARSSYEQYF. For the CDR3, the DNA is TGTGCCAGCAGTTTGGCCCGGAGCTCCTACGAGCAGTACTTC.

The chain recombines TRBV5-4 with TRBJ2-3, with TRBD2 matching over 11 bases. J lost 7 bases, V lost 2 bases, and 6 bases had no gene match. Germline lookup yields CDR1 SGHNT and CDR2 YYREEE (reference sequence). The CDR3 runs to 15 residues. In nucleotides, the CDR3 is TGTGCCAGCAGCTTTAGCGGGGGGGCTGGTAATACGCAGTATTTT. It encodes CASSFSGGAGNTQYF.

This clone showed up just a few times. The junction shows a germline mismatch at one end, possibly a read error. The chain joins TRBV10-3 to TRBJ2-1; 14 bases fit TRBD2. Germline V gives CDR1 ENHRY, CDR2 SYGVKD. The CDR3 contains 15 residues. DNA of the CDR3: TGTGCCAGCAGTGAAGGGACTAGCGGGGGCAATGAGCAGTTCTTC. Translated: CASSEGTSGGNEQFF.